The clone carrying this T cell receptor beta chain was recorded at least ten times. Antigen: not known. Primed by a sample-barcoded 5' primer and a J-beta primer mix, a second PCR proceeded for 7 to 11 cycles. A template-switch adaptor with 12 random nucleotides tagged each cDNA molecule. TCRdb redid the calling of the 5' RACE reads with MiXCR, one entry per CDR3 protein. The sample includes approximately 800,000 distinct CDR3 sequences, 30% to 45% of them seen just once. Samples each yielded at least 5 micrograms of total RNA. Germline CDR1 and CDR2: SGHTA and FQGTGA. The V end lost 3 bases, the J end lost 4 bases, and 13 bases lay between the germline ends. The CDR3 is made up of 15 amino acids. The entry originates in a study of blood T cells in healthy people across ages. General observations from the study: Calculation of diversity from one million T cells yielded estimates considered to be underestimates. A roughly linear age-dependent decrease characterized TCR beta diversity per million T cells.

The clonotype comes from a man younger than 35 in good health. V gene TRBV7-3 combines with J gene TRBJ2-1; D is uncertain. Sequences were obtained from blood. CDR3 sequence reads: CASSFGKSPYNEQFF. The DNA for the CDR3 is TGTGCCAGCAGCTTCGGCAAATCTCCTTACAATGAGCAGTTCTTC.